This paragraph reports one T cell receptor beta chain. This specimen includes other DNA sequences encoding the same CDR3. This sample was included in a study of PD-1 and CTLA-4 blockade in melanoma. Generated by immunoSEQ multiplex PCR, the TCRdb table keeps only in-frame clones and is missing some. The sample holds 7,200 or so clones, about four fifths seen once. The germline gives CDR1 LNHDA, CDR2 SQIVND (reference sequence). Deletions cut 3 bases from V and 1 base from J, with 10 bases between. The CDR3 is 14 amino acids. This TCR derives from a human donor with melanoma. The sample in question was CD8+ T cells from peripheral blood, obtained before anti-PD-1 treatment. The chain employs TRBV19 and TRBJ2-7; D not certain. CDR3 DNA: TGTGCCAGTAGTATGTCTGGGGAATCCTACGAGCAGTACTTC. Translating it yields CASSMSGESYEQYF.